This T cell receptor beta chain was observed in a study of PD-1 blockade in classical Hodgkin lymphoma. Every patient relapsed after autologous stem cell transplantation, and brentuximab vedotin exposure varied. The method was immunoSEQ multiplex PCR; TCRdb's version includes in-frame clones alone and lacks a portion of them. The data hold tens of thousands of clones, with about 80% observed a single time. Study outcomes and limitations: CD4+ TCR diversity climbed significantly by C4D1, unlike CD8+ TCR diversity. Baseline TCR diversity was reportedly lower in newly diagnosed patients than in healthy donors. It was reported as lower still in relapsed/refractory patients.

CDR3 length equals 16 residues. The ends lost 0 bases at V and 4 bases at J; junction bases unmatched: 6. The germline CDR1 and CDR2 sequences are LNHNV and YYDKDF (reference sequence). This clone appeared a few times. Its antigen is as yet unknown. The material sequenced was peripheral blood mononuclear cells (PBMCs), taken before the second cycle of nivolumab. This TCR came from a human donor with classical Hodgkin lymphoma. J is TRBJ1-3 and V is TRBV15, with TRBD1 matching over 7 bases. The CDR3 sequence is CATSRDEGAGGNTIYF. The CDR3 region has the DNA TGTGCCACCAGCAGAGATGAGGGGGCTGGGGGAAACACCATATATTTT.